Listed here are 9 T cell receptor beta chains from one sample, sequenced in a study of blood T cells in healthy people across ages (dated by TCRdb to the mid-2010s). Libraries were built with 5' RACE. Sequencing took place on an Illumina HiSeq 2500. A second about 6 to 11 cycle PCR used a sample-barcoded 5' primer and a J-beta primer mix. Using fastp trimming at Q25 and MiXCR clonotype assembly, TCRdb reanalyzed the public sequencing data and kept in-frame beta chains. Rows with one shared CDR3 protein collapse into an entry with the most common genes and DNA. Here the sample has about 810,000 distinct CDR3 sequences; about 34% occur a single time. The ten largest clones take up approximately 12% of the sample. The specimen sequenced was blood. Receptor source: a young man in good health.

The J gene is TRBJ2-7, the V gene TRBV10-3, with 13 bases lining up with TRBD2. This CDR3 is built from 17 residues. Per germline, CDR1 ENHRY and CDR2 SYGVKD. Losses at the gene ends were 0 bases for V and 4 bases for J; bases not matched to a gene: 6. This CDR3 reads CAISESETSGGTYEQYF. CDR3 nucleotide sequence: TGTGCCATCAGTGAGTCGGAGACTAGCGGGGGGACTTACGAGCAGTACTTC.

This clonotype was counted between two and nine times. V is TRBV2 and J is TRBJ1-2; a possible D gene is TRBD1 (5 bases). Germline V gene sequence: CDR1 SNHLY, CDR2 FYNNEI. The CDR3 consists of 13 residues. The germline V and J ends were trimmed by 6 bases and 3 bases, with 11 bases remaining between them. CDR3 bases: TGTGCCAGCAGACTAGGGGACCACTATGGCTACACCTTC. Its protein is CASRLGDHYGYTF.

This clonotype was seen more than once but under ten times. This chain links TRBV4-2 with TRBJ1-6, with no clear D. The CDR3 spans 17 residues. V was pared by 0 bases and J by 7 bases, with 16 bases between. Looked up from germline, CDR1 is LGHNA and CDR2 is YNFKEQ. In DNA form, the CDR3 reads TGTGCCAGCAGCCAAGATCCCGAAGCCGTGCAGAATTCACCCCTCCACTTT. This sequence encodes CASSQDPEAVQNSPLHF.

CDR3 sequence (DNA): TGTGCCAGCAAGGACAGCCTCCTCTACAATGAGCAGTTCTTC. Translated: CASKDSLLYNEQFF. The V gene is TRBV28, the J gene TRBJ2-1; possibly TRBD1 for D (6 bases). Deletions cut 7 bases from V and 3 bases from J, with 13 bases between. This CDR3 spans 14 amino acids. Germline loops: CDR1 MDHEN, CDR2 SYDVKM.

This clonotype has just a few counts. This rearrangement joins TRBV12-3 or TRBV12-4 to TRBJ1-2, with TRBD1 as a possible D gene (6 bases). The CDR3 covers 15 residues. Trimming cost V 6 bases and J 7 bases, with 21 bases left between them. The CDR3 region has the DNA TGTGCCAGCAGACGTTTAGGAGGGGGTTGGGGTGGCTACACCTTC. Amino acid sequence: CASRRLGGGWGGYTF.

This clonotype was recorded a few times. This chain uses TRBV2 with TRBJ2-3, with 7 positions matching TRBD2. Germline V gene lookup returns CDR1 SNHLY and CDR2 FYNNEI. The CDR3 sequence is 15 residues long. V lost 7 bases to trimming and J lost 3 bases; unmatched junction nucleotides: 10. The CDR3 sequence is CASMNWQGGTDTQYF. The CDR3 DNA reads as TGTGCCAGCATGAACTGGCAGGGAGGGACAGATACGCAGTATTTT. The whole variable domain, remainder taken from reference TRBV2 and TRBJ2-3, is EPEVTQTPSHQVTQMGQEVILRCVPISNHLYFYWYRQILGQKVEFLVSFYNNEISEKSEIFDDQFSVERPDGSNFTLKIRSTKLEDSAMYFCASMNWQGGTDTQYFGPGTRLTVL.

Many counts were recorded for this clonotype. The chain combines TRBV7-3 with TRBJ2-5; D unresolved. V was clipped by 5 bases and J by 1 base, with 8 bases between them. Germline V lookup: CDR1 SGHTA, CDR2 FQGTGA. The CDR3 consists of 13 residues. DNA of the CDR3: TGTGCCAGCAGCCCCGAGCCCCAAGAGACCCAGTACTTC. This translates into CASSPEPQETQYF. Drawing the rest from reference TRBV7-3 and TRBJ2-5, the complete variable domain is GAGVSQTPSNKVTEKGKYVELRCDPISGHTALYWYRQSLGQGPEFLIYFQGTGAADDSGLPNDRFFAVRPEGSVSTLKIQRTERGDSAVYLCASSPEPQETQYFGPGTRLLVL.

Concerning this clonotype itself: This sequence may be a read error, since a much larger clone differs from it by one base. The chain recombines TRBV21-1 with TRBJ1-2; the table assigns TRBD1, which was not confirmed against the DNA. TRBV21-1 represents a pseudogene. CDR3 length equals 16 residues. The CDR3 spells CASSKGGQGTNYVYTF. The CDR3 coding sequence is TGTGCCAGCAGCAAAGGGGGACAGGGGACTAACTATGTCTACACCTTC.

This clonotype turned up a few times. The V gene is TRBV5-6, the J gene TRBJ1-2; 11 bases map to TRBD1. CDR1 is SGHDT, CDR2 YYEEEE, per germline. J was trimmed by 11 bases and V by 4 bases; bases with no gene match: 13. The CDR3 consists of 15 residues. The CDR3 sequence: CASSQGTGGRPWYTF. Written as DNA, the CDR3 is TGTGCCAGCAGCCAGGGGACAGGGGGACGACCGTGGTACACCTTC.